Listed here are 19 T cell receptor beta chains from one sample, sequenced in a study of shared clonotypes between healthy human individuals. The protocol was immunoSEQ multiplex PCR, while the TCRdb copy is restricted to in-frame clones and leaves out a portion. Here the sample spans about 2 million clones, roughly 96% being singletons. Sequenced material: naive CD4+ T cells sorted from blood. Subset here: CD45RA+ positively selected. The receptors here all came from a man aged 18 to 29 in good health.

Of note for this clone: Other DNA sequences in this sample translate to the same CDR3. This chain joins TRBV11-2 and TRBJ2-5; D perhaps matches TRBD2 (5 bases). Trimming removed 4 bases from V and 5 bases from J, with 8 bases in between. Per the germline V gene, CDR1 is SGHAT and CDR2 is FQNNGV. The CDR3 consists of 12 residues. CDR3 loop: CASSSQRETQYF. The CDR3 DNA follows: TGTGCCAGCAGCTCGCAGCGGGAGACCCAGTACTTC.

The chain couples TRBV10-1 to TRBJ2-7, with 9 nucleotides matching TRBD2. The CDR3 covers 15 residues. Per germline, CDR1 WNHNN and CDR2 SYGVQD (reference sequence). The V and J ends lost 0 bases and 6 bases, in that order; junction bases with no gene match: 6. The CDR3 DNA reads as TGCGCCAGCAGTGAGTCCTCTAGCGGGAAGGCCGAGCAGTACTTC. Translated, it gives CASSESSSGKAEQYF.

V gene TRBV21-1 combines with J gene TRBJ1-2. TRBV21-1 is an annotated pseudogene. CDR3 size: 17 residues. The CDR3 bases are TGTGCCACCCAGCAAAGAGCGGCAGACTTCCTAAACTATGGCTACACCTTC. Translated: CATQQRAADFLNYGYTF.

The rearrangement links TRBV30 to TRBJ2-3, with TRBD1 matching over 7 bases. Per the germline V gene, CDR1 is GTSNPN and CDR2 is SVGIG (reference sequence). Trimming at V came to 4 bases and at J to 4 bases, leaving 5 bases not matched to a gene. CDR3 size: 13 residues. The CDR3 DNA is TGTGCCTGGAAAAGGGGGCCCCCAGATACGCAGTATTTT. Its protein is CAWKRGPPDTQYF.

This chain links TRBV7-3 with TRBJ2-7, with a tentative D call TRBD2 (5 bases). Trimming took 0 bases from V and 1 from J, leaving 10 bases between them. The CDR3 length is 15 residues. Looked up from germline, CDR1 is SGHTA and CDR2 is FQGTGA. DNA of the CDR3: TGTGCCAGCAGCTTAACGTCCGGGGTATCCTACGAGCAGTACTTC. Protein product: CASSLTSGVSYEQYF.

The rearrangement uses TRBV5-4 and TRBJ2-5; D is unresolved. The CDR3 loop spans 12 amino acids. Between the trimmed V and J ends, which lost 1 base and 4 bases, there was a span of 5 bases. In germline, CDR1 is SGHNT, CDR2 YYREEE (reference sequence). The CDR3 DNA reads TGTGCCAGCAGCTTGAGAGGAGAGACCCAGTACTTC. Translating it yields CASSLRGETQYF.

The CDR3 region is CAQGPGGQETQYF. The CDR3 DNA is TGCGCCCAAGGGCCTGGGGGACAAGAGACCCAGTACTTC. V usage is TRBV4-1 and J usage is TRBJ2-5; D is tentatively TRBD1 or TRBD2 (5 bases each). The germline CDR1 and CDR2 sequences are MGHRA and YSYEKL. The length of the CDR3 is 13 residues. V lost 11 bases and J 2 bases, leaving 15 bases between the germline ends.

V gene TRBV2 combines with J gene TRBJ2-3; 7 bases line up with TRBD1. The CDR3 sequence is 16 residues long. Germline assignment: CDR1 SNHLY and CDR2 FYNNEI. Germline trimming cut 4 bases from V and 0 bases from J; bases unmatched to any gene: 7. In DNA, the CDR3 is TGTGCCAGCAGTGGGGGACAGTCCTTAAGCACAGATACGCAGTATTTT. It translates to CASSGGQSLSTDTQYF. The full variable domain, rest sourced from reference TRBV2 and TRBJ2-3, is EPEVTQTPSHQVTQMGQEVILRCVPISNHLYFYWYRQILGQKVEFLVSFYNNEISEKSEIFDDQFSVERPDGSNFTLKIRSTKLEDSAMYFCASSGGQSLSTDTQYFGPGTRLTVL.

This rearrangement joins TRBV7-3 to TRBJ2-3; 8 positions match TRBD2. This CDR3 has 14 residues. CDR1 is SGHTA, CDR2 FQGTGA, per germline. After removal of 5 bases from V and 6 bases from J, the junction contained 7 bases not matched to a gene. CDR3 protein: CASSPSGGWDTQYF. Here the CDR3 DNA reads TGTGCCAGCAGCCCCAGCGGGGGCTGGGATACGCAGTATTTT.

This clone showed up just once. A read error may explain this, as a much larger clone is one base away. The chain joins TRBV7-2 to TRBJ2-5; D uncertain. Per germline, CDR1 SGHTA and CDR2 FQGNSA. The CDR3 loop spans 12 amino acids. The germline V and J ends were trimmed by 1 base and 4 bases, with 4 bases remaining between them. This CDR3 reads CASSLVAETQYF. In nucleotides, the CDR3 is TGTGCCAGCAGCTTAGTCGCAGAGACCCAGTACTTC.

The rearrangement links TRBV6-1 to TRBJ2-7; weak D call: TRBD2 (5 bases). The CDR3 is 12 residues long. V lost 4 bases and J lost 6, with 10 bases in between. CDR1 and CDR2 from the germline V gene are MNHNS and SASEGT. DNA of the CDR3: TGTGCCAGCAGTGGGGAGATTTCCGAGCAGTACTTC. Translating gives CASSGEISEQYF.

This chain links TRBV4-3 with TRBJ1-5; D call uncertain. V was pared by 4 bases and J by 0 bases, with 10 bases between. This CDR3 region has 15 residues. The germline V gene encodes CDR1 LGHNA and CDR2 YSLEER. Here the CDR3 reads CASSPNVGSNQPQHF. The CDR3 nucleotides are TGCGCCAGCAGCCCGAATGTCGGTAGCAATCAGCCCCAGCATTTT.

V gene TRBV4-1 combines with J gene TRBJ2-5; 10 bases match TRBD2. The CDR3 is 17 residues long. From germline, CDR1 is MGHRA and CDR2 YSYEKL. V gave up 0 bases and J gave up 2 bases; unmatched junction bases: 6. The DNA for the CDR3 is TGCGCCAGCAGCCAAGATCAAGGACTAGCGGTACAAGAGACCCAGTACTTC. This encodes CASSQDQGLAVQETQYF.

The CDR3: CASSSGTVGNQPQHF. The CDR3 DNA reads TGTGCCAGCAGTTCCGGGACAGTCGGCAATCAGCCCCAGCATTTT. This chain joins TRBV6-5 and TRBJ1-5; 7 bases are a match to TRBD1. Germline V gene sequence: CDR1 MNHEY, CDR2 SVGAGI. J was trimmed by 2 bases and V by 4 bases; bases with no gene match: 5. This CDR3 comprises 15 residues.

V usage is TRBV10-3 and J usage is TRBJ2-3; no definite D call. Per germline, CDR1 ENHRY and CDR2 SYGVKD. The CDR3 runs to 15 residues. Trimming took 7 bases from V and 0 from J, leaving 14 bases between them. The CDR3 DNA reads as TGTGCCATCACTGATGGGGTTACGAGCACAGATACGCAGTATTTT. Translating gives CAITDGVTSTDTQYF.

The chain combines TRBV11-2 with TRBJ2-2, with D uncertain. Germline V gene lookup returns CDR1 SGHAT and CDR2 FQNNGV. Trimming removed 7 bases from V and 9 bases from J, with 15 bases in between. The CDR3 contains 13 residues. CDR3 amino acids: CASTPSGWRELFF. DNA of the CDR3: TGTGCCAGCACCCCCTCGGGTTGGCGGGAGCTGTTTTTT.

The CDR3 DNA follows: TGTGCCAGTACCAGAGGTCCGGGGGAGCTGTTTTTT. Translation: CASTRGPGELFF. The genes are TRBV19 and TRBJ2-2; no firm D call. Deletions cut 7 bases from V and 8 bases from J, with 11 bases between. There are 12 residues in the CDR3. Per the germline V gene, CDR1 is LNHDA and CDR2 is SQIVND (reference sequence).

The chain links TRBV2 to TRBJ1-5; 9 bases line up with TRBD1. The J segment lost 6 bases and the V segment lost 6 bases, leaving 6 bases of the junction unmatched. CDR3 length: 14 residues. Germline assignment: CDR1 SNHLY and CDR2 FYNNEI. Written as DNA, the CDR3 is TGTGCCAGCAGGGCCACAGGGGGCGGTCAGCCCCAGCATTTT. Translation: CASRATGGGQPQHF.

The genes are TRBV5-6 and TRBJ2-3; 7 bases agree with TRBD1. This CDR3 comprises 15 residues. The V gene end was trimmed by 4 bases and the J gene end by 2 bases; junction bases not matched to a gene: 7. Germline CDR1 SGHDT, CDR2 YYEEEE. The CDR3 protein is CASSPDRVDTDTQYF. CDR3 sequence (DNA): TGTGCCAGCAGCCCAGACAGGGTCGACACAGATACGCAGTATTTT.